The 16 T cell receptor beta chains in this list originate from one sample, sequenced in a study of T cell responses to AZD1222 COVID-19 vaccine. Method: immunoSEQ multiplex PCR; TCRdb's copy keeps in-frame clones and lacks some. The table lists roughly 180,000 clones, roughly 91% of them singletons. The sample here was peripheral blood, taken 28 days after the second AZD1222 dose. The receptor set was obtained from an adult who received the AZD1222 COVID-19 vaccine.

The J gene is TRBJ2-1, the V gene TRBV5-1, with D possibly being TRBD1 (5 bases). There are 14 residues in the CDR3. The germline V and J ends were trimmed by 0 bases and 5 bases, with 9 bases remaining between them. CDR1 SGHRS and CDR2 YFSETQ come from the germline V gene. CDR3 loop: CASSLDSTDNEQFF. The CDR3 DNA follows: TGCGCCAGCAGCTTGGACTCGACAGACAATGAGCAGTTCTTC.

The chain employs TRBV24-1 and TRBJ2-1; TRBD1 might be the D (5 bases). Germline V gives CDR1 KGHDR, CDR2 SFDVKD. CDR3 size: 14 residues. Trimming removed 4 bases from V and 3 bases from J, with 9 bases in between. The CDR3 nucleotides read TGTGCCACCAGTGACCCGGACAACTACAATGAGCAGTTCTTC. Translated: CATSDPDNYNEQFF.

This chain links TRBV10-3 with TRBJ1-1; D unresolved. CDR3 length equals 15 residues. Trimming pared 5 bases from V and 2 bases from J, leaving 15 bases between. Germline V gene lookup returns CDR1 ENHRY and CDR2 SYGVKD. The CDR3, as DNA: TGTGCCATCAGTAGTCAAGGGCAGGCTAACACTGAAGCTTTCTTT. Its translation: CAISSQGQANTEAFF.

V and J are TRBV24-1 and TRBJ2-2; the D gene is possibly TRBD2 (5 bases). CDR3 size: 14 residues. Germline V CDR1 and CDR2: KGHDR, SFDVKD. V lost 4 bases and J 4 bases, leaving 9 bases between the germline ends. The DNA for the CDR3 is TGTGCCACCAGTGACGAGGGAATCACCGGGGAGCTGTTTTTT. This translates into CATSDEGITGELFF.

The genes are TRBV7-6 and TRBJ1-2; 9 bases line up with TRBD1. Germline trimming cut 5 bases from V and 4 bases from J; bases unmatched to any gene: 8. The CDR3 has 15 residues. Per germline, CDR1 SGHVS and CDR2 FNYEAQ. CDR3 sequence: CASSRDRGDLYGYTF. The CDR3 nucleotides read TGTGCCAGCAGCCGAGACAGGGGGGATCTCTATGGCTACACCTTC.

CDR3 coding DNA: TGCGCCAGCAGCCAACCCCCGGGGAATAATCAGCCCCAGCATTTT. This gives the protein CASSQPPGNNQPQHF. This rearrangement joins TRBV4-1 to TRBJ1-5; D gene uncertain. This CDR3 has 15 residues. Germline CDR1 reads MGHRA; CDR2 reads YSYEKL. V shed 2 bases and J shed 4 bases, with 12 bases lying between them.

The chain uses TRBV4-3 and TRBJ1-1; D remains ambiguous. Trimming took off 0 bases at V and 4 bases at J, with 12 bases between the two ends. The CDR3 is 15 amino acids. CDR1 is LGHNA, CDR2 YSLEER, per germline. The CDR3: CASSQDPGEGTEAFF. In nucleotides, the CDR3 is TGCGCCAGCAGCCAAGATCCCGGGGAAGGCACTGAAGCTTTCTTT.

Comment on this clone: It is unclear where the CDR3 begins or ends on the DNA, so no DNA is shown, and the CDR3 is as TCRdb lists it. This chain links TRBV4-1 with TRBJ2-4; TRBD1 is the table's D call, not checked against the DNA. The CDR3 is 17 amino acids in total, end residues counted. Germline CDR1 and CDR2: MGHRA and YSYEKL. The CDR3 sequence: CASSQAPGGILVNIQYF.

The V call is TRBV6-5, the J call TRBJ1-2, with 10 bases that match TRBD1. CDR3 size: 13 residues. Germline trimming cut 10 bases from V and 8 bases from J; bases unmatched to any gene: 10. Germline loops: CDR1 MNHEY, CDR2 SVGAGI. This chain's CDR3 is CATRTGGKEGYTF. In DNA form, the CDR3 reads TGTGCCACCAGGACAGGGGGAAAAGAGGGCTACACCTTC.

The rearrangement uses TRBV6-5 and TRBJ2-5; 8 positions agree with TRBD2. Germline CDR1 and CDR2: MNHEY and SVGAGI. Losses at the gene ends were 3 bases for V and 5 bases for J; bases not matched to a gene: 11. The CDR3 consists of 16 residues. CDR3 loop: CASSYLGGTRGETQYF. The CDR3 nucleotides are TGTGCCAGCAGTTATCTCGGGGGGACTAGAGGGGAGACCCAGTACTTC.

The rearrangement joins TRBV7-2 to TRBJ2-2; possible D gene TRBD1, 6 bases. The V gene lost 7 bases and the J gene lost 7 bases, with 16 bases spanning the gap. The CDR3 has 14 amino acids. Germline CDR1 is SGHTA and CDR2 is FQGNSA. Here the CDR3 DNA reads TGTGCCAGCACCCAATGGGGGCTAATCGGGGAGCTGTTTTTT. Translating gives CASTQWGLIGELFF.

The chain recombines TRBV19 with TRBJ1-2; the D gene is possibly TRBD1 (6 bases). CDR3 size: 14 residues. V lost 6 bases and J lost 2, with 13 bases in between. CDR1 is LNHDA, CDR2 SQIVND, per germline (reference sequence). The DNA of the CDR3 is TGTGCCAGTAGACGGGACATTGGCAACTATGGCTACACCTTC. Its protein is CASRRDIGNYGYTF. Full variable domain (missing parts from reference TRBV19 and TRBJ1-2): DGGITQSPKYLFRKEGQNVTLSCEQNLNHDAMYWYRQDPGQGLRLIYYSQIVNDFQKGDIAEGYSVSREKKESFPLTVTSAQKNPTAFYLCASRRDIGNYGYTFGSGTRLTVV.

The table lists this clone with many counts. This sequence joins TRBV28 and TRBJ2-3; 8 bases fit TRBD2. The germline gives CDR1 MDHEN, CDR2 SYDVKM. There are 16 residues in the CDR3. Trimming took 4 bases from V and 4 from J; bases not matched to a gene: 10. In nucleotides, the CDR3 is TGTGCCAGCAGTTGGAGGGGACTAGTCGTTTCAGATACGCAGTATTTT. This codes for CASSWRGLVVSDTQYF.

This clone showed up just a few times. The V call is TRBV29-1, the J call TRBJ2-7; 8 nucleotides agree with TRBD1. This CDR3 is 13 amino acids long. Germline CDR1 is SQVTM and CDR2 is ANQGSEA. V lost 3 bases and J lost 6; bases outside the gene matches: 7. CDR3 DNA: TGCAGCGTTGAGCCTCAGGGGGCTGGCGAGCAGTACTTC. Its translation: CSVEPQGAGEQYF.

Only one count was recorded for this clone. The chain couples TRBV19 to TRBJ2-1; possible D gene TRBD2, 6 bases. Trimming left V 2 bases short and J 8 bases short, with 25 bases between. Germline V gene lookup returns CDR1 LNHDA and CDR2 SQIVND (reference sequence). CDR3 size: 18 residues. CDR3 sequence reads: CASSIPLDGPGLRDEQFF. CDR3 in DNA: TGTGCCAGTAGTATACCCCTGGATGGCCCTGGACTAAGGGATGAGCAGTTCTTC.

This chain's CDR3 is CTSSQGPPSYEQYF. CDR3 bases: TGCACCAGCAGCCAAGGCCCGCCGAGCTACGAGCAGTACTTC. This chain links TRBV1 with TRBJ2-7; TRBD2 was called by the table and not checked on the DNA. TRBV1 is designated a pseudogene. The CDR3 has 14 residues.